This record looks at one T cell receptor (beta chain) sequence and its context. Its antigen remains unknown. This sample is part of a study of cytomegalovirus exposure and HLA in healthy donors. The CDR3 contains 15 residues. Trimming at V came to 5 bases and at J to 4 bases, leaving 5 bases not matched to a gene. Germline V gives CDR1 PRHDT, CDR2 FYEKMQ (reference sequence). PCR employed 60 Vbeta and 13 Jbeta primers. TCRdb's table, derived via immunoSEQ multiplex PCR, lists solely in-frame clones and lacks some. The sample yields 150,000 to 200,000 clones, approximately 78% seen once. Study findings and constraints: Prior analysis indicated that the majority of TCR beta V segments exhibited productivity approximately 90% or approximately 30% of the time.

This sequence was found in a human donor in good health. Sequenced material: PBMCs. This chain links TRBV13 with TRBJ2-3; 11 bases align to TRBD2. In nucleotides, the CDR3 is TGTGCCAGCAGCACTAGCGGGGGCCCGCCAGATACGCAGTATTTT. Residues: CASSTSGGPPDTQYF. The whole variable domain, remainder taken from reference TRBV13 and TRBJ2-3, is AAGVIQSPRHLIKEKRETATLKCYPIPRHDTVYWYQQGPGQDPQFLISFYEKMQSDKGSIPDRFSAQQFSDYHSELNMSSLELGDSALYFCASSTSGGPPDTQYFGPGTRLTVL.